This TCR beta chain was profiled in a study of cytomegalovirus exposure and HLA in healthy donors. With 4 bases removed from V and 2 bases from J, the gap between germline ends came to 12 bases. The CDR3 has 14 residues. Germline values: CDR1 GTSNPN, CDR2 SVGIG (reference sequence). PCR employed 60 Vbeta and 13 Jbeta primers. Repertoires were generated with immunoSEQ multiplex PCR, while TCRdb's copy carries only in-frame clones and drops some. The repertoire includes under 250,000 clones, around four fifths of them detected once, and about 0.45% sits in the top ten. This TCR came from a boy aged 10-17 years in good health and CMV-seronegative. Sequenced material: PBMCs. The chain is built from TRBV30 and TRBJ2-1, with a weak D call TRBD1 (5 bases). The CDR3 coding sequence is TGTGCCTGGAACACCTGGGGCGCCTACAATGAGCAGTTCTTC. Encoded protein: CAWNTWGAYNEQFF.